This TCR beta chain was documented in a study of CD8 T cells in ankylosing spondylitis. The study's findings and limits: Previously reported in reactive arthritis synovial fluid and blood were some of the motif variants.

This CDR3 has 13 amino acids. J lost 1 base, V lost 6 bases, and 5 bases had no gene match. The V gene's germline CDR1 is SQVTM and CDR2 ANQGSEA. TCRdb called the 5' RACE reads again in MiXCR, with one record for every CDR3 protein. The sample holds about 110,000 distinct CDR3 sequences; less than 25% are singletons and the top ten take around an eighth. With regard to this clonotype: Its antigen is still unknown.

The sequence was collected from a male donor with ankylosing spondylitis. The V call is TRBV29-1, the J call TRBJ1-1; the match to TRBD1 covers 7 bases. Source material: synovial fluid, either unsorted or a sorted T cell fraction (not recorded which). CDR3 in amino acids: CSVTGLPNTEAFF. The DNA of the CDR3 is TGCAGCGTGACAGGGTTGCCGAACACTGAAGCTTTCTTT.